The following is a TCR beta chain sequence with its context. Its target is unknown. These data belong to a study of cytomegalovirus exposure and HLA in healthy donors. Study overall: Researchers previously reported finding fewer than 140 million unique TCR beta sequences from around 200 million T cells. General observations from the study: In a later analysis, compared with equally common non-associated chains, HLA-associated beta chains were more expanded. Cytomegalovirus association was assigned to about 150 TCR beta chains. Among TCR sequences, most were rare, though some public TCRs appeared in many donors.

This PCR relied on a set of 60 Vbeta primers and 13 Jbeta primers. The method was immunoSEQ multiplex PCR; TCRdb's version includes in-frame clones alone and lacks a portion of them. The repertoire holds 150,000 to 200,000 clones, with around three quarters as singletons. The CDR3 totals 14 residues. V lost 1 base and J 2 bases, leaving 7 bases between the germline ends. Germline CDR1 and CDR2: SNHLY and FYNNEI. J is TRBJ2-3 and V is TRBV2; D is uncertain. Input material: PBMCs. This TCR came from a woman between 40 and 50 years old in good health and CMV-seronegative. The CDR3 spells CASSEGANTDTQYF. The CDR3 bases are TGTGCCAGCAGTGAAGGGGCTAACACAGATACGCAGTATTTT.